This T cell receptor (beta chain) was sequenced during a study of T cell responses to AZD1222 COVID-19 vaccine. Only in-frame clones appear in the TCRdb table, and some are missing; sequencing was by immunoSEQ multiplex PCR. The profile shows around 120,000 clones, around 87% of them singletons. This CDR3 contains 16 residues. CDR1 MGHRA and CDR2 YSYEKL come from the germline V gene. The germline V and J ends were trimmed by 3 bases and 5 bases, with 17 bases remaining between them. The V gene is TRBV4-1, the J gene TRBJ1-5; D not resolved. The starting material was peripheral blood, obtained on day 0 of AZD1222 vaccination. This receptor was obtained from an adult in good health. This chain's CDR3 is CASSHPLTGLDQPQHF. CDR3 DNA: TGCGCCAGCAGCCACCCTTTGACGGGGTTGGATCAGCCCCAGCATTTT.